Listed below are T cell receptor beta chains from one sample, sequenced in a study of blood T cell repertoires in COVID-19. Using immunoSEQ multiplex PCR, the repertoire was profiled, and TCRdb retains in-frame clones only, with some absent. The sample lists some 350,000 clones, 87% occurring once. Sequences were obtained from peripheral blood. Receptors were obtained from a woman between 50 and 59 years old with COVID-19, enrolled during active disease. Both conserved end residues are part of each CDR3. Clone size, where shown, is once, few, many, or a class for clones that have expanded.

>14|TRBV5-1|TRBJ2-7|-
CASSPFRSSYEQYF
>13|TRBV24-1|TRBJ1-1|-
CATSDNSNTEAFF
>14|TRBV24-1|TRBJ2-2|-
CAVGQPRNTGELFF
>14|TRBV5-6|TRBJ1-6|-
CASSRDRWDSPLHF
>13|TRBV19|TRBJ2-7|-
CASSSGTEYEQYF
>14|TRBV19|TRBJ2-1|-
CASSITRDPGEQFF
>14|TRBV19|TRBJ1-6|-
CASTGQNKNSPLHF
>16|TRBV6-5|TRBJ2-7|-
CASSYSGLGESYEQYF
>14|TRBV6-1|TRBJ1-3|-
CASRVGTGGNTIYF
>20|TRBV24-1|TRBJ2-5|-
CATSPTGTGPNIKPVETQYF
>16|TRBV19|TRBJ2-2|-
CASSIDGQGATGELFF
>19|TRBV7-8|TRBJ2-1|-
CASSSGLAGGDTIGNEQFF
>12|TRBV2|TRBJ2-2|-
CASSNGAGELFF
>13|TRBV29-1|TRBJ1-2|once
CSVASGGPYGYTF
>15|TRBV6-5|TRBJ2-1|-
CASSFSGIGRDEQFF
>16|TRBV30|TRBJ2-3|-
CAWSGEVAGGTDTQYF
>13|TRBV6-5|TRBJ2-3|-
CASSRQGPDTQYF
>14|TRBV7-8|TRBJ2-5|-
CASSLGLAGETQYF
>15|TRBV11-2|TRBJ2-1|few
CASRASGRAENEQFF
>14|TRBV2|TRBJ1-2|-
CASSERGGNYGYTF
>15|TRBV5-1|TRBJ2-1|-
CASRPGLAGFHEQFF
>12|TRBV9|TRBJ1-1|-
CASSLGGKGAFF
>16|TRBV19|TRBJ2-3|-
CASSRSAGGNADTQYF
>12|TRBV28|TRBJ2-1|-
CASTSPRGRPFF
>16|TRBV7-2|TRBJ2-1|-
CASRRAGQGARNEQFF
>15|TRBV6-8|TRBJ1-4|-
CASILSRGPDEKLFF
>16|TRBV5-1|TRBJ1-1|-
CASSLGQGSPNTEAFF
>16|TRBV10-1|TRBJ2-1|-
CASSQTSARSYNEQFF
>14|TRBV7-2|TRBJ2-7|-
CASSLDRTRGLQYF
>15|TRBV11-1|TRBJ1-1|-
CASSLDEGGLTEAFF
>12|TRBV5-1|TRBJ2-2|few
CASSGDTGELFF
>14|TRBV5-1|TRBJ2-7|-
CASIKGLVSYEQYF
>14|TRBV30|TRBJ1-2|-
CAWRQSSHSGGYTF
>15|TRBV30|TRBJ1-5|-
CAWSDRDRFNQPQHF
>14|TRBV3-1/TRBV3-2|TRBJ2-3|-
CASSPTASTDTQYF